The 24 T cell receptor beta chains listed next were all sequenced from one sample in a study of PD-1 blockade in classical Hodgkin lymphoma. Sequencing used immunoSEQ multiplex PCR; TCRdb keeps in-frame clones, though not all of them. The table shows about 30,000 clones, with around 84% occurring only once. As to time point: cycle 4 day 1 (C4D1), after around six weeks of nivolumab. All trial patients relapsed after autologous stem cell transplantation. Researchers report purifying CD4+ T cells from thawed PBMCs by magnetic negative selection. Sample: CD4+ T cells from blood, taken before the fourth cycle of nivolumab. All receptors come from a human donor with classical Hodgkin lymphoma.

V is TRBV30 and J is TRBJ2-5; 7 bases are a match to TRBD1. Gene TRBJ2-7 matches the end of the DNA better, so the J call may be wrong. CDR1 GTSNPN and CDR2 SVGIG come from the germline V gene (reference sequence). CDR3 length: 14 residues. This chain's CDR3 is CAWSAGTATYEQYF. CDR3 coding DNA: TGTGCCTGGAGCGCCGGGACAGCAACATACGAGCAGTACTTC.

V usage is TRBV2 and J usage is TRBJ2-7; 10 bases fit TRBD1. V dropped 3 bases and J dropped 5; count of bases not matched to a gene: 7. Germline V gives CDR1 SNHLY, CDR2 FYNNEI. CDR3 length: 15 amino acids. The CDR3: CASSERQGAIHEQYF. The CDR3 nucleotides are TGTGCCAGCAGTGAGAGACAGGGGGCGATCCACGAGCAGTACTTC.

The table lists this clone with a few counts. The chain links TRBV18 to TRBJ1-6; D remains ambiguous. V gave up 3 bases and J gave up 10 bases, with 16 bases separating them. Looked up from germline, CDR1 is KGHSH and CDR2 is LQKENI. This CDR3 is built from 15 residues. CDR3 sequence: CASSPNSLTDSPLHF. In nucleotides, the CDR3 is TGTGCCAGCTCACCGAATTCGCTAACGGACTCACCCCTCCACTTT.

The V and J genes are TRBV7-9 and TRBJ2-7; no reliable D call. The CDR3 runs to 12 residues. Looked up from germline, CDR1 is SEHNR and CDR2 is FQNEAQ (reference sequence). V gave up 5 bases and J gave up 4 bases, with 9 bases separating them. The CDR3 region is CASSRTGYEQYF. Here the CDR3 DNA reads TGTGCCAGCAGCCGAACGGGTTACGAGCAGTACTTC. The whole variable domain, remainder taken from reference TRBV7-9 and TRBJ2-7, is DTGVSQNPRHKITKRGQNVTFRCDPISEHNRLYWYRQTLGQGPEFLTYFQNEAQLEKSRLLSDRFSAERPKGSFSTLEIQRTEQGDSAMYLCASSRTGYEQYFGPGTRLTVT.

This clone occurred a few times. V is TRBV30 and J is TRBJ1-5; no reliable D call. With 5 bases removed from V and 0 bases from J, the gap between germline ends came to 11 bases. The CDR3 covers 14 residues. Germline V gives CDR1 GTSNPN, CDR2 SVGIG (reference sequence). The CDR3, as DNA: TGTGCCTGGGGAGCCGGGTATAGCAATCAGCCCCAGCATTTT. Amino acid sequence: CAWGAGYSNQPQHF.

The chain is built from TRBV10-3 and TRBJ1-2; 8 bases align to TRBD1. V lost 2 bases and J lost 1; bases outside the gene matches: 6. The germline CDR1 and CDR2 sequences are ENHRY and SYGVKD. The CDR3 runs 16 residues. CDR3 in amino acids: CAISEPTGEGNYGYTF. The DNA for the CDR3 is TGTGCCATCAGTGAGCCGACAGGGGAAGGTAACTATGGCTACACCTTC.

The chain has TRBV9 and TRBJ2-7; D perhaps matches TRBD1 (6 bases). The CDR3 covers 14 residues. V lost 0 bases, J lost 5 bases, and 12 bases lay in between. Germline V gene lookup returns CDR1 SGDLS and CDR2 YYNGEE. The CDR3 is CASSVDRVPDEQYF. DNA for the CDR3: TGTGCCAGCAGCGTAGACAGGGTTCCCGACGAGCAGTACTTC.

The rearrangement joins TRBV2 to TRBJ2-1; TRBD2 might be the D (6 bases). Trimming took off 8 bases at V and 1 base at J, with 6 bases between the two ends. The V gene's germline CDR1 is SNHLY and CDR2 FYNNEI. The CDR3 is made up of 12 amino acids. The CDR3 sequence: CASGTSYNEQFF. In DNA, the CDR3 is TGTGCCAGCGGGACTTCCTACAATGAGCAGTTCTTC.

J is TRBJ1-3 and V is TRBV13, with 8 bases fitting TRBD1. V gave up 4 bases and J gave up 8 bases; unmatched junction bases: 7. Germline CDR1 PRHDT, CDR2 FYEKMQ (reference sequence). The CDR3 sequence is 14 residues long. The CDR3 loop reads CASSSRTGSDTIYF. The CDR3 DNA reads as TGTGCCAGCAGCTCCCGGACAGGGTCGGACACCATATATTTT.

This clone was seen a single time. V and J are TRBV6-6 and TRBJ2-7; 8 bases match TRBD1. Germline V lookup: CDR1 MNHNY, CDR2 SVGAGI (reference sequence). The V and J ends lost 6 bases and 6 bases, in that order; junction bases with no gene match: 13. This CDR3 is 15 amino acids long. Here the CDR3 DNA reads TGTGCCAGCAGGCCCCATAATGCGCAGGGGGCCGAGCAGTACTTC. Residues: CASRPHNAQGAEQYF.

This chain uses TRBV19 with TRBJ1-5, with D possibly matching TRBD1 (6 bases). The V end was cut by 3 bases, the J end by 7 bases, with 22 bases between. The CDR3 is 17 residues long. Germline values: CDR1 LNHDA, CDR2 SQIVND (reference sequence). The CDR3 reads CASSIMPSAGDYQPQHF. In nucleotides, the CDR3 is TGTGCCAGTAGTATTATGCCCTCCGCAGGGGACTACCAGCCCCAGCATTTT.

The chain uses TRBV19 and TRBJ1-5; TRBD1 matches 10 bases. After removal of 3 bases from V and 4 bases from J, the junction contained 6 bases not matched to a gene. This CDR3 region has 16 residues. Per germline, CDR1 LNHDA and CDR2 SQIVND (reference sequence). The CDR3 DNA reads TGTGCCAGTAGTATGCACCGGGACAGGGGTAATCAGCCCCAGCATTTT. Translation gives CASSMHRDRGNQPQHF.

The CDR3 is CASSIRQGTYGYTF. The CDR3 DNA sequence: TGTGCCAGTAGTATACGGCAGGGTACCTATGGCTACACCTTC. The chain combines TRBV19 with TRBJ1-2, with D maybe TRBD1 (5 bases). CDR1 and CDR2 from the germline V gene are LNHDA and SQIVND (reference sequence). V was shortened by 2 bases and J by 4 bases, with 11 bases between the two germline ends. The CDR3 has 14 amino acids.

The J gene is TRBJ2-3, the V gene TRBV5-1; the D gene is possibly TRBD1 (5 bases). CDR1 is SGHRS and CDR2 is YFSETQ in the germline V gene. CDR3 size: 15 residues. V was clipped by 4 bases and J by 0 bases, with 12 bases between them. CDR3 coding DNA: TGCGCCAGCAGCCCTTGGACATCTAGCACAGATACGCAGTATTTT. Amino acids: CASSPWTSSTDTQYF.

The V gene is TRBV11-3, the J gene TRBJ2-3; possible D gene TRBD2, 5 bases. V was pared by 2 bases and J by 7 bases, with 13 bases between. Germline CDR1 reads SGHNT; CDR2 reads YENEEA. The CDR3 covers 14 residues. The CDR3 DNA follows: TGTGCCAGCAGCTTACTTGGTACGGGAAATACGCAGTATTTT. Translating it yields CASSLLGTGNTQYF.

V and J are TRBV18 and TRBJ1-1, with 10 bases identical to TRBD1. CDR3 length: 15 amino acids. V lost 6 bases, J lost 7 bases, and 11 bases stayed unmatched. Germline V CDR1 and CDR2: KGHSH, LQKENI. The CDR3 loop is CASSRDRGRLDEAFF. CDR3 DNA sequence: TGTGCCAGCTCTCGGGACAGGGGAAGGCTTGATGAAGCTTTCTTT.

J is TRBJ1-1 and V is TRBV18, with a weak D call TRBD1 (5 bases). The germline gives CDR1 KGHSH, CDR2 LQKENI. With 6 bases removed from V and 0 bases from J, the gap between germline ends came to 11 bases. CDR3 length: 14 amino acids. This CDR3 is CASSPEQVNTEAFF. In nucleotides, the CDR3 is TGTGCCAGCTCCCCAGAACAGGTGAACACTGAAGCTTTCTTT.

The chain uses TRBV30 and TRBJ2-1, with D perhaps TRBD1 (6 bases). Germline-derived CDR1 and CDR2 are GTSNPN and SVGIG (reference sequence). The CDR3 is 13 amino acids. Trimming shortened V by 1 base and J by 10 bases, and 14 bases separated the two germline ends. The CDR3 spells CAWSGTAGQEQFF. CDR3 bases: TGTGCCTGGAGTGGGACAGCAGGACAGGAGCAGTTCTTC.

The CDR3 DNA reads as TGTGCCAGCTCACCGGGACAGAACAATGAGCAGTTCTTC. It codes for CASSPGQNNEQFF. V gene TRBV18 combines with J gene TRBJ2-1, with 7 bases matching TRBD1. The germline gives CDR1 KGHSH, CDR2 LQKENI. V was clipped by 3 bases and J by 5 bases; unmatched bases: 1. The CDR3 covers 13 residues.

The gene calls are TRBV5-1 and TRBJ2-5, with D perhaps matching TRBD1 (5 bases). The CDR3 is 14 amino acids. V lost 2 bases, J lost 0 bases, and 8 bases lay in between. Looked up from germline, CDR1 is SGHRS and CDR2 is YFSETQ. CDR3 bases: TGCGCCAGCAGCTTTGACAGTTACCAAGAGACCCAGTACTTC. Its protein is CASSFDSYQETQYF.

The CDR3 is CASRPQLGMGYGYTF. Here the CDR3 DNA reads TGTGCCAGCAGGCCCCAACTAGGCATGGGGTATGGCTACACCTTC. The chain combines TRBV6-1 with TRBJ1-2; D unresolved. The CDR3 contains 15 residues. The V gene's germline CDR1 is MNHNS and CDR2 SASEGT. Trimming shortened V by 6 bases and J by 5 bases, and 19 bases separated the two germline ends.

V usage is TRBV4-1 and J usage is TRBJ1-1; D not resolved. The germline gives CDR1 MGHRA, CDR2 YSYEKL. The CDR3 has 14 residues. V lost 0 bases to trimming and J lost 7 bases, with 12 bases between them. In DNA, the CDR3 is TGCGCCAGCAGCCAAGAAGGGAGCAGGTTTGAAGCTTTCTTT. Translating gives CASSQEGSRFEAFF.

The chain combines TRBV5-6 with TRBJ2-7; D could derive from TRBD1 or TRBD2 (5 bases each). Trimming removed 1 base from V and 2 bases from J, with 13 bases in between. The CDR3 contains 15 residues. Germline CDR1 and CDR2: SGHDT and YYEEEE. The CDR3 loop is CASSLLGDLTYEQYF. CDR3 nucleotide sequence: TGTGCCAGCAGCTTGTTAGGGGACCTAACCTACGAGCAGTACTTC. Combining the CDR3 with reference TRBV5-6 and TRBJ2-7 gives the whole variable domain DAGVTQSPTHLIKTRGQQVTLRCSPKSGHDTVSWYQQALGQGPQFIFQYYEEEERQRGNFPDRFSGHQFPNYSSELNVNALLLGDSALYLCASSLLGDLTYEQYFGPGTRLTVT.

The gene calls are TRBV18 and TRBJ2-7; TRBD1 matches 7 bases. Germline lookup yields CDR1 KGHSH and CDR2 LQKENI. V was pared by 3 bases and J by 0 bases, with 14 bases of the junction left unmatched. The CDR3 is 18 residues long. CDR3 residues: CASSPHPPTGKFSYEQYF. CDR3 coding DNA: TGTGCCAGCTCACCGCACCCCCCGACAGGGAAATTCTCCTACGAGCAGTACTTC.